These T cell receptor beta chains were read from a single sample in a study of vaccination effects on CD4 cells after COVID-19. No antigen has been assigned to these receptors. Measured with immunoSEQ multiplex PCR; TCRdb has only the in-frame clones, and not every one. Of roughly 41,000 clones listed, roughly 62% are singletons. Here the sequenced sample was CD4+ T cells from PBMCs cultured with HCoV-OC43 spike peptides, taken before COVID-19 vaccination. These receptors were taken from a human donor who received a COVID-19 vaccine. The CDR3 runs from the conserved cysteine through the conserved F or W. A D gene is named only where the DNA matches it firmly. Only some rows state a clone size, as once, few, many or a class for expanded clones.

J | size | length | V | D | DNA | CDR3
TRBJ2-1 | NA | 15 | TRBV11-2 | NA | TGTGCCAGCAGCTTAGAACTAGCAGATTACAATGAGCAGTTCTTC | CASSLELADYNEQFF
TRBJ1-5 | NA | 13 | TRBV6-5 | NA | TGTGCCAGTGTGCTCCATAGCAATCAGCCCCAGCATTTT | CASVLHSNQPQHF
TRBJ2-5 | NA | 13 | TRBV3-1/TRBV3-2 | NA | TGTGCCAGCAGCCCGCCCGGAGTGGAGACCCAGTACTTC | CASSPPGVETQYF
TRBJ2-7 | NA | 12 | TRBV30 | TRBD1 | TGTGCCTGGAGTTTAGACAGGGTAAGACAGTACTTC | CAWSLDRVRQYF
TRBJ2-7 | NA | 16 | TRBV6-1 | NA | TGTGCCAGCAGTCAAGACAACAGGCCCCAGACCTACGAGCAGTACTTC | CASSQDNRPQTYEQYF
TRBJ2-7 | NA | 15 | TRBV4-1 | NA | TGCGCCAGCAGCCCACGGAGCGGCAGGGTGAGGGAGCAGTACTTC | CASSPRSGRVREQYF
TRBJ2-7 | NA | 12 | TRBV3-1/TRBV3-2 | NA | TGTGCCAGCAGCCAGGGATTAAACGAGCAGTACTTC | CASSQGLNEQYF
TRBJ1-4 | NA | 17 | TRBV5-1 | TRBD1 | TGCGCCAGCAGCCTGGGACAGGGGGAAGGAAGGAGAGAAAAACTGTTTTTT | CASSLGQGEGRREKLFF
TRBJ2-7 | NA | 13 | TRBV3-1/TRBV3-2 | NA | TGTGCCAGCAGCTCATCAAGCGCCTACGAGCAGTACTTC | CASSSSSAYEQYF
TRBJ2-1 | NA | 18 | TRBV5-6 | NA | TGTGCCAGCAGCTTGGAGTACTTGGGACCACACGGGGGAAATGAGCAGTTCTTC | CASSLEYLGPHGGNEQFF
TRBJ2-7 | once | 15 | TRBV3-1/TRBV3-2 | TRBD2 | TGTGCCAGCAGCTCCAGCCTAGCGGGAGTCTACGAGCAGTACTTC | CASSSSLAGVYEQYF
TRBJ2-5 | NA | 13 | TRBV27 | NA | TGTGCCAGCAGTTTATCGTTTCGAGAGACCCAGTACTTC | CASSLSFRETQYF
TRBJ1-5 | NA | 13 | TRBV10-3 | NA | TGTGCCATCGGCCGGGACGGAAATCAGCCCCAGCATTTT | CAIGRDGNQPQHF
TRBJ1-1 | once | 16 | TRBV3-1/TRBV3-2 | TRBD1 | TGTGCCAGCAGTCGTCCCGGGACAGGGGCAGGCACTGAAGCTTTCTTT | CASSRPGTGAGTEAFF
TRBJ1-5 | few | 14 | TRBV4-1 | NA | TGCGCCAGCAGCCAAGGGTTCAGCAATCAGCCCCAGCATTTT | CASSQGFSNQPQHF
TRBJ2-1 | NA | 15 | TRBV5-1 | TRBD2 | TGCGCCAGCAGCTCTAGCGGAGCCTCCTACAATGAGCAGTTCTTC | CASSSSGASYNEQFF
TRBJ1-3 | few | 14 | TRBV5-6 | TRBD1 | TGTGCCAGCAGCAGACAGGGCTCTGGAAACACCATATATTTT | CASSRQGSGNTIYF
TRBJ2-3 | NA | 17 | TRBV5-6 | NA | TGTGCCAGCACCCTCCCCACTGACAGGATTAGCACAGATACGCAGTATTTT | CASTLPTDRISTDTQYF
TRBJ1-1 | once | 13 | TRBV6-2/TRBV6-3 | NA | TGTGCCAGCAGTCTCGCGGCATTGGAAACGGCTTTCTTT | CASSLAALETAFF
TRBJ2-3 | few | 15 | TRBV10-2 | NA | TGCGCCAGCAGGGAGTATAAGGAAAGCACAGATACGCAGTATTTT | CASREYKESTDTQYF
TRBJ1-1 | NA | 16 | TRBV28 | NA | TGTGCCAGCAGTCCCCCGACCGGGACTATGAACACTGAAGCTTTCTTT | CASSPPTGTMNTEAFF